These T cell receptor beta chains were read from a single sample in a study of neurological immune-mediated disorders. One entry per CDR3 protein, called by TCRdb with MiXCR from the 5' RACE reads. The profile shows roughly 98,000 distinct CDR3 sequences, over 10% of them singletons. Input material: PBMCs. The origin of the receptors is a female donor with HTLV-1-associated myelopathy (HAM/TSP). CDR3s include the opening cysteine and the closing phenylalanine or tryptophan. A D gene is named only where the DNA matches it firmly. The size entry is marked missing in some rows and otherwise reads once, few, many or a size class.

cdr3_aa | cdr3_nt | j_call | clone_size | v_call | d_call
CASSQGLAASTDTQYF | TGTGCCAGCAGCCAGGGACTAGCGGCCAGCACAGATACGCAGTATTTT | TRBJ2-3 | many | TRBV11-2 | TRBD2
CASSPGHGIMNTEAFF | TGTGCCAGCAGCCCGGGACACGGAATTATGAACACTGAAGCTTTCTTT | TRBJ1-1 | many | TRBV5-6 | -
CASSLGQGWNEKLFF | TGTGCCAGCAGTTTAGGACAGGGTTGGAATGAAAAACTGTTTTTT | TRBJ1-4 | many | TRBV12-3/TRBV12-4 | TRBD1
CASSPPQANEQFF | TGTGCCAGCTCACCACCCCAAGCGAATGAGCAGTTCTTC | TRBJ2-1 | many | TRBV18 | -
CASSLNSGGPDTQYF | TGTGCCAGCAGCTTAAATAGCGGGGGGCCAGATACGCAGTATTTT | TRBJ2-3 | - | TRBV7-2 | TRBD2
CASSEMSVVEQYF | TGTGCCAGCAGTGAAATGTCGGTTGTCGAGCAGTACTTC | TRBJ2-7 | - | TRBV25-1 | -
CAISGARVGTSTDTQYF | TGTGCCATCAGTGGGGCGCGGGTTGGGACTAGCACAGATACGCAGTATTTT | TRBJ2-3 | many | TRBV10-3 | -
CASSEGLADLNIQYF | TGTGCCAGCAGTGAAGGACTAGCGGACCTCAACATTCAGTACTTC | TRBJ2-4 | many | TRBV2 | TRBD2
CSARGQLNSYEQYF | TGCAGTGCCAGGGGACAATTGAACTCCTACGAGCAGTACTTC | TRBJ2-7 | many | TRBV20-1 | -
CASSDRGSNQETQYF | TGCGCCAGCAGTGACCGGGGGTCAAACCAAGAGACCCAGTACTTC | TRBJ2-5 | many | TRBV10-2 | -
CASSIIYSDDIPSGANVLTF | TGTGCCAGTAGTATAATATATTCAGACGATATACCCTCTGGGGCCAACGTCCTGACTTTC | TRBJ2-6 | - | TRBV19 | -
CSANPVGQDVLAQYF | TGCAGTGCTAACCCGGTGGGACAAGACGTATTGGCCCAGTACTTC | TRBJ2-5 | many | TRBV20-1 | -
CASSTLAGGLYNEQFF | TGTGCCAGCAGCACACTAGCGGGAGGGCTATACAATGAGCAGTTCTTC | TRBJ2-1 | once | TRBV9 | TRBD2
CSVKGQGNEQFF | TGCAGCGTTAAGGGACAGGGCAATGAGCAGTTCTTC | TRBJ2-1 | many | TRBV29-1 | TRBD1
CASRIGQVSTDTQYF | TGCGCCAGCAGAATCGGACAGGTATCCACAGATACGCAGTATTTT | TRBJ2-3 | many | TRBV5-1 | TRBD1
CASSYESGVVMNELFF | TGCGCCAGCAGCTACGAAAGCGGGGTAGTCATGAATGAGCTGTTCTTC | TRBJ2-1 | - | TRBV5-1 | TRBD2
CASSQVEDEQYF | TGTGCCAGCAGCCAAGTTGAGGACGAGCAGTACTTC | TRBJ2-7 | many | TRBV3-1 | -
CASSYSSAGGQVDTQYF | TGTGCCAGCAGTTATTCCTCAGCGGGGGGGCAGGTAGATACGCAGTATTTT | TRBJ2-3 | few | TRBV6-5 | TRBD2
CASSLAEGTKQYF | TGCGCCAGCAGCCTGGCGGAGGGGACAAAGCAGTACTTC | TRBJ2-7 | many | TRBV5-1 | -
CASSAGSQGTQYF | TGTGCCAGCAGTGCTGGGAGCCAGGGTACGCAGTATTTT | TRBJ2-3 | many | TRBV6-1 | -
CATSAGGVSYNEQFF | TGTGCTACCAGCGCCGGGGGGGTCTCCTACAATGAGCAGTTCTTC | TRBJ2-1 | many | TRBV15 | TRBD2
CASTLPGNTIYF | TGTGCCAGCACCCTCCCAGGAAACACCATATATTTT | TRBJ1-3 | many | TRBV2 | -
CASSLVRGARYNEQFF | TGTGCCAGCAGCTTAGTGCGGGGGGCCAGATACAATGAGCAGTTCTTC | TRBJ2-1 | - | TRBV7-9 | TRBD2
CASSDPQGANVLTF | TGCGCCAGCAGCGACCCTCAGGGGGCCAACGTCCTGACTTTC | TRBJ2-6 | many | TRBV5-1 | -
CAISDDEGSSYNEQFF | TGTGCCATCAGTGACGACGAGGGGAGCTCCTACAATGAGCAGTTCTTC | TRBJ2-1 | few | TRBV10-3 | -
CASSLAAGGQETQYF | TGCGCCAGCAGCTTGGCCGCGGGGGGGCAAGAGACCCAGTACTTC | TRBJ2-5 | many | TRBV5-1 | TRBD2
CASSQDRGGTQYF | TGTGCCAGCAGCCAAGATCGAGGGGGTACGCAGTATTTT | TRBJ2-3 | many | TRBV3-1 | -
CASRAYEQYF | TGTGCCAGCCGAGCCTACGAGCAGTACTTC | TRBJ2-7 | - | TRBV5-5 | -
CASSETGQIPEAFF | TGTGCCAGCAGTGAAACGGGCCAGATACCTGAAGCTTTCTTT | TRBJ1-1 | many | TRBV2 | -
CASSSNFEQFF | TGTGCCAGCAGCTCCAACTTTGAGCAGTTCTTC | TRBJ2-1 | many | TRBV5-8 | -
CASSLVLAGEAYGYTF | TGTGCCAGCAGCTTAGTATTGGCAGGGGAGGCCTATGGCTACACCTTC | TRBJ1-2 | many | TRBV7-9 | -
CASSQPGTGHGEQFF | TGTGCCAGCAGCCAACCGGGGACGGGACACGGTGAGCAGTTCTTC | TRBJ2-1 | many | TRBV7-2 | -
CASSSTRQGKAFF | TGCGCCAGCAGCTCAACTCGACAGGGGAAGGCTTTCTTT | TRBJ1-1 | many | TRBV5-1 | TRBD1
CASSLGGDSYEQYF | TGCGCCAGCAGCTTGGGGGGGGACAGCTACGAGCAGTACTTC | TRBJ2-7 | many | TRBV5-1 | -
CASSLSGPRVAFF | TGTGCCAGCAGTTTATCTGGCCCGCGAGTGGCTTTCTTT | TRBJ1-1 | many | TRBV27 | -
CASSFERGDSYEQYF | TGCGCCAGCAGCTTCGAGCGGGGGGACTCCTACGAGCAGTACTTC | TRBJ2-7 | - | TRBV5-1 | TRBD2
CASSGGTASGNTIYF | TGTGCCAGCAGCGGGGGGACAGCCTCTGGAAACACCATATATTTT | TRBJ1-3 | many | TRBV7-9 | TRBD1
CASSQGRRGWGQDEQFF | TGTGCCAGCAGCCAAGGAAGGCGGGGGTGGGGGCAGGATGAGCAGTTCTTC | TRBJ2-1 | medium-sized | TRBV3-1 | -